This T cell receptor beta chain is drawn from a study of CD8 T cells in Susac syndrome. After extraction with the RNeasy kit, about 0.45 to 1 ug of the RNA was reverse transcribed using random hexamers. TCRdb re-derived calls from the immunoSEQ multiplex PCR reads in MiXCR, one entry per CDR3 protein. This sample has some 200,000 distinct CDR3 sequences, with around 96% found just once. The CDR3 runs 14 residues. The ends lost 6 bases at V and 5 bases at J; junction bases unmatched: 8. The V gene's germline CDR1 is DFQATT and CDR2 SNEGSKA (reference sequence). The source of this sequence is a human donor in good health. Sequencing input: CD4+ T cells from PBMCs. The V call is TRBV20-1, the J call TRBJ2-3; 10 positions agree with TRBD2. CDR3 coding DNA: TGCAGTGCAACCCTAGCGGGAGTGGAAGATACGCAGTATTTT. It codes for CSATLAGVEDTQYF.